This T cell receptor beta chain was retrieved from a study of OX40 agonist ivuxolimab in advanced cancers. Study-level background: Treatment of patients was with ivuxolimab, an agonistic anti-OX40 (CD134) antibody.

CDR1 is SGHAT and CDR2 is FQNNGV in the germline V gene. The CDR3 contains 13 residues. V lost 5 bases and J lost 8, with 15 bases in between. Measured with immunoSEQ multiplex PCR; TCRdb has only the in-frame clones, and not every one. Found here are about 84,000 clones, about 93% of them singletons; the top ten hold 11%. The specimen comprised CD4+ or CD8+ T cells sorted from blood, sampled in a trial of the OX40 agonist ivuxolimab. The chain is built from TRBV11-2 and TRBJ1-2; D possibly corresponds to TRBD1 (5 bases). The clonotype originates from an adult with an advanced solid tumor such as melanoma, head and neck, liver or kidney cancer. CDR3 DNA sequence: TGTGCCAGCAGCCTGATGGCTTGGGACGGCTACACCTTC. This sequence encodes CASSLMAWDGYTF.